These T cell receptor beta chains were read from a single sample in a study of T cell responses to AZD1222 COVID-19 vaccine. The method was immunoSEQ multiplex PCR; TCRdb's version includes in-frame clones alone and lacks a portion of them. The sample lists about 97,000 clones, about 86% seen once, with 1.4% in the top ten. Sequences were derived from peripheral blood, sampled on day 0 of AZD1222 vaccination. The receptors were gathered from an adult in good health. CDR3s include the opening cysteine and the closing phenylalanine or tryptophan.

TRBJ1-1 TRBV19 CASSKLDFGTEAFF
TRBJ1-1 TRBV18 CASSPGETEAFF
TRBJ1-2 TRBV5-8 CASSSSGALNYGYTF
TRBJ1-1 TRBV18 CASSPPGQDGSEAFF
TRBJ2-1 TRBV5-1 CASSLAFGAYNEQFF
TRBJ2-7 TRBV28 CASSRMDYYEQYF
TRBJ1-3 TRBV19 CASTSRQGASGNTIYF
TRBJ1-5 TRBV5-6 CASSLGREGSNQPQHF
TRBJ1-1 TRBV7-2 CASSTGQMNTEAFF
TRBJ2-5 TRBV3-1/TRBV3-2 CASSQDWASRGETQYF
TRBJ1-2 TRBV6-5 CASRGQANYGYTF
TRBJ1-4 TRBV5-8 CASSLVLQHAPATNEKLFF
TRBJ2-1 TRBV27 CASSLTSAYNEQFF
TRBJ2-2 TRBV6-2/TRBV6-3 CASSYQYSLQGEGTGELFF
TRBJ2-3 TRBV28 CASRGEVATDTQYF
TRBJ2-1 TRBV7-9 CASSLRGAGGVNEQFF
TRBJ2-3 TRBV6-2/TRBV6-3 CASSQTGDTQYF
TRBJ1-1 TRBV28 CASTTGGPGAFF
TRBJ2-3 TRBV6-5 CASSSGQGLTDTQYF
TRBJ2-5 TRBV6-5 CASSYGTDQETQYF
TRBJ1-2 TRBV2 CASRGDSNYGYTF
TRBJ1-1 TRBV10-3 CAITPTAMNTEAFF
TRBJ1-2 TRBV5-8 CASSLGQFNYGYTF
TRBJ2-7 TRBV19 CASSRSWSSYEQYF
TRBJ2-5 TRBV27 CASTTMGFSGRGETQYF
TRBJ2-3 TRBV27 CASSLWASGRALGDTQYF
TRBJ1-2 TRBV4-1 CASSQGVRGGYGYTF
TRBJ1-1 TRBV9 CASSTHWDTEAFF
TRBJ2-1 TRBV28 CATTGQAGWNEQFF
TRBJ1-1 TRBV2 CASSAGFTEAFF
TRBJ1-5 TRBV27 CASSLISTNQPQHF
TRBJ1-5 TRBV18 CASSLESSNQPQHF
TRBJ2-7 TRBV18 CASSPGGTTYEQYF
TRBJ2-1 TRBV4-1 CASSQEDRGNNEQFF
TRBJ1-6 TRBV12-3/TRBV12-4 CASNLNSRRALHF
TRBJ2-7 TRBV27 CASSFSGTTRVYEQYF
TRBJ2-7 TRBV28 CASSSSGGVYEQYF
TRBJ2-3 TRBV6-6 CASGRGEDTQYF
TRBJ2-1 TRBV7-9 CASSRGETAEQFF
TRBJ2-6 TRBV19 CASSIGSSSGANVLTF
TRBJ2-7 TRBV5-6 CASSLGTSLTYEQYF
TRBJ2-1 TRBV9 CASSAGTSGSSPYNEQFF
TRBJ2-3 TRBV7-2 CASRSPGQTSTDTQYF
TRBJ2-5 TRBV19 CASSKGQETQYF
TRBJ1-1 TRBV3-1/TRBV3-2 CASSQDVGQGDYTEAFF
TRBJ2-2 TRBV30 CAWSPGQAVTGELFF
TRBJ1-1 TRBV29-1 CSVASARTEAFF
TRBJ2-1 TRBV28 CASRSNDNEQFF